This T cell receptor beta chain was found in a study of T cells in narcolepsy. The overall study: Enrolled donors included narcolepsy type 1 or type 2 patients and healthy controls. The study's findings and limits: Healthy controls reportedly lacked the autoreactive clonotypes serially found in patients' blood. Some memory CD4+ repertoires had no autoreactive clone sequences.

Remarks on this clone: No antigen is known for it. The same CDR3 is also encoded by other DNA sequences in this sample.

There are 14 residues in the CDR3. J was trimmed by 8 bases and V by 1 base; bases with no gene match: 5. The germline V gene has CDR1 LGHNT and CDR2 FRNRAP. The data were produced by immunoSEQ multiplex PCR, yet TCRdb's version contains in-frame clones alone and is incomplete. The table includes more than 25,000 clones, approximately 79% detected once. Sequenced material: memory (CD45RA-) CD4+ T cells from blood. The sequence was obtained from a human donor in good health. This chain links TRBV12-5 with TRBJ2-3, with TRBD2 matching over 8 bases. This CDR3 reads CASGLGTSGGTQYF. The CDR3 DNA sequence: TGTGCTAGTGGTTTGGGTACTAGCGGAGGTACGCAGTATTTT.